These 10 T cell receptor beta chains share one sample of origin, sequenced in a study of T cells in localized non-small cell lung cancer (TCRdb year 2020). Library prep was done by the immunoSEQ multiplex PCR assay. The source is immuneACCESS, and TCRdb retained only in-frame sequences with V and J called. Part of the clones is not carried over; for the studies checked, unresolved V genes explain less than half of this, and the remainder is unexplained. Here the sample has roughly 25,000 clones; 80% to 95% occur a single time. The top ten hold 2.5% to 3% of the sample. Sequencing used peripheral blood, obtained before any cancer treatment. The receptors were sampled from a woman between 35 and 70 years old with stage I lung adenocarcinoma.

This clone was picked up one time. The CDR3 nucleotides are TGTGCCAGCAGCGTAAGCCCAAATGAAAAACTGTTTTTT. Residues: CASSVSPNEKLFF. The gene calls are TRBV9 and TRBJ1-4; D is ambiguous. The V gene's germline CDR1 is SGDLS and CDR2 YYNGEE. This CDR3 is 13 amino acids long. V was shortened by 1 base and J by 5 bases, with 6 bases between the two germline ends.

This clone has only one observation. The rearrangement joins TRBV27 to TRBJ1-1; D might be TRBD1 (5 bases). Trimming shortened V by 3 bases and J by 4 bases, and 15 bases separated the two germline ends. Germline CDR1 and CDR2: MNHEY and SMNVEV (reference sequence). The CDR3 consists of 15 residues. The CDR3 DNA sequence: TGTGCCAGCAGTTTCGTCGGGGAGGGGTCCACTGAAGCTTTCTTT. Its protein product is CASSFVGEGSTEAFF.

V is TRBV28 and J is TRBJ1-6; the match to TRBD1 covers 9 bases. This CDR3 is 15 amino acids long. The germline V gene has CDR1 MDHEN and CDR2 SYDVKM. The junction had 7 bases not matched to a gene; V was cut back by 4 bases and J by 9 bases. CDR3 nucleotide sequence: TGTGCCAGCAGTTCGCCGGGACAGGGAGGTTCACCCCTCCACTTT. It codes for CASSSPGQGGSPLHF.

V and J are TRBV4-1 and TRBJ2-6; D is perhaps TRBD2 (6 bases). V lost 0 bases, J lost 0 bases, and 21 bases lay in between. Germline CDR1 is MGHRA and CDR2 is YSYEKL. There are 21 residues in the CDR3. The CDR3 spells CASSQDVRRRRAGSGANVLTF. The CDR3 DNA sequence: TGCGCCAGCAGCCAAGATGTACGGCGTAGGAGAGCGGGCTCTGGGGCCAACGTCCTGACTTTC.

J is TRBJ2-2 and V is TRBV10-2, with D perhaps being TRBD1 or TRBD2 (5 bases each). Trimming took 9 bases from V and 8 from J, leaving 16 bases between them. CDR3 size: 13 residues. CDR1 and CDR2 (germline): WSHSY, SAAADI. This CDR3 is CASEGAPGGELFF. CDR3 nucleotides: TGCGCCAGTGAAGGGGCTCCGGGAGGGGAGCTGTTTTTT.

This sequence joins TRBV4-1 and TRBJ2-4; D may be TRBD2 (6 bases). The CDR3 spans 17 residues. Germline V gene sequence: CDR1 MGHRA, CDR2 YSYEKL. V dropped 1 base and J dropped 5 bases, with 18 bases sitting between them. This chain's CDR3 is CASSQGPVGGAENIQYF. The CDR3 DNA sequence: TGCGCCAGCAGCCAAGGCCCCGTGGGGGGTGCGGAAAACATTCAGTACTTC.

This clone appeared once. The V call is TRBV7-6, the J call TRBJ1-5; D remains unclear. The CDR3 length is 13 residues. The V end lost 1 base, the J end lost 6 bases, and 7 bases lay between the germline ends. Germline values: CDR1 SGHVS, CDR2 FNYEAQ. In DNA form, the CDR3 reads TGTGCCAGCAGCTTAGGGTCGGGTCAGCCCCAGCATTTT. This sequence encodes CASSLGSGQPQHF.

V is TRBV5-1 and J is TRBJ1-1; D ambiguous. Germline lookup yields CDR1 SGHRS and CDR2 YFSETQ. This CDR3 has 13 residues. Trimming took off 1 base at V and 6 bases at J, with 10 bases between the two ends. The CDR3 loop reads CASSLWSPPEAFF. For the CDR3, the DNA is TGCGCCAGCAGCTTGTGGAGTCCACCTGAAGCTTTCTTT.

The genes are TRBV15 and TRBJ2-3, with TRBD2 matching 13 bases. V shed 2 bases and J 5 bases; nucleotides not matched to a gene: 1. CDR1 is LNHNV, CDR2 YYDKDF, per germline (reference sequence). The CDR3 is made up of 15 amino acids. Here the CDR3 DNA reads TGTGCCACCAGCAGAAGGACTAGCGGGAGAGATACGCAGTATTTT. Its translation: CATSRRTSGRDTQYF.

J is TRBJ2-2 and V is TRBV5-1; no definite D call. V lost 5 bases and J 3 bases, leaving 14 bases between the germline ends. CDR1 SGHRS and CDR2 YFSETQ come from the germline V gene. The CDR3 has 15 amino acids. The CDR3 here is CASRIFGLHTGELFF. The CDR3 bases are TGCGCCAGCAGAATCTTCGGGCTCCACACCGGGGAGCTGTTTTTT. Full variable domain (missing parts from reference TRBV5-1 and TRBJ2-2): KAGVTQTPRYLIKTRGQQVTLSCSPISGHRSVSWYQQTPGQGLQFLFEYFSETQRNKGNFPGRFSGRQFSNSRSEMNVSTLELGDSALYLCASRIFGLHTGELFFGEGSRLTVL.